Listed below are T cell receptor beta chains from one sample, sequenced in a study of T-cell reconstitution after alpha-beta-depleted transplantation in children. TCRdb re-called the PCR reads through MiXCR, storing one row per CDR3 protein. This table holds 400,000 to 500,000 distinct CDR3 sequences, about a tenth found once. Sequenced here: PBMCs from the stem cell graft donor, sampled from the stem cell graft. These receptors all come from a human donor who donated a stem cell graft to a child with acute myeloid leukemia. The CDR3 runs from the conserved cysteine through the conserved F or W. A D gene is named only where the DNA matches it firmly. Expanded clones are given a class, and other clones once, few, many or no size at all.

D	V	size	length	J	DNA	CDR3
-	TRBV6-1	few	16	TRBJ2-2	TGTGCCAGCAGTGAACCAGCTAGCGTTTACACCGGGGAGCTGTTTTTT	CASSEPASVYTGELFF
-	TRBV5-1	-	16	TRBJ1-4	TGCGCCAGCAGCCCCAATGCTCAGGGAACTAATGAAAAACTGTTTTTT	CASSPNAQGTNEKLFF
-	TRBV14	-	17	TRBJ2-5	TGTGCCAGCAGCCAAGACCACAGGGTCTTACCTAAAGAGACCCAGTACTTC	CASSQDHRVLPKETQYF
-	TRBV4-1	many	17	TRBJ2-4	TGCGCCAGCAGCCAAGATGGACTGGGGGTAGCCAAAAACATTCAGTACTTC	CASSQDGLGVAKNIQYF
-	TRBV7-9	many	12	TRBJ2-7	TGTGCCAGCAGCCAAACACCCTACGAGCAGTACTTC	CASSQTPYEQYF
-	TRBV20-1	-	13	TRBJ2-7	TGCAGTGCTAGTCATACGGCCCAGGACGAGCAGTACTTC	CSASHTAQDEQYF
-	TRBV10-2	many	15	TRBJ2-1	TGCGCCAGCAGGGCGATAAACAGGGAATACAATGAGCAGTTCTTC	CASRAINREYNEQFF
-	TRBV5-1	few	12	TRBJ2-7	TGCGCCAGCAGCTCTCAAGCCTACGAGCAGTACTTC	CASSSQAYEQYF
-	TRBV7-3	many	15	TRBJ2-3	TGTGCCAGCAGCCCACTAGGTCCGGGCACAGATACGCAGTATTTT	CASSPLGPGTDTQYF
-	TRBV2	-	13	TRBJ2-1	TGTGCCAGCAATGCTCCCTCCGCTGCCGAGCAGTTCTTC	CASNAPSAAEQFF
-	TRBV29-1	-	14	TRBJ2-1	TGCAGCGTTGAAGATGTGAGGGGGGAGGGCGAGCAGTTCTTC	CSVEDVRGEGEQFF
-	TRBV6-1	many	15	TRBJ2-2	TGTGCCAGCAGCTCCACAGGGCCGGGGACCGGGGAGCTGTTTTTT	CASSSTGPGTGELFF
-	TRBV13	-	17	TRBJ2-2	TGTGCCAGCAGCTTAGAAGTCCGGCGGGGTGGCACCGGGGAGCTGTTTTTT	CASSLEVRRGGTGELFF
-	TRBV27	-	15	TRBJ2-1	TGTGCCAGCAGTTCTATCACCCGTGCCACCAAAGAGCTGTTCTTC	CASSSITRATKELFF
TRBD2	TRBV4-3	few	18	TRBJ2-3	TGCGCCAGCAGCAACGGACTAGCGGGAGAAGGGTCCACAGATACGCAGTATTTT	CASSNGLAGEGSTDTQYF
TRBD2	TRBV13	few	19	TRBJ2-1	TGTGCCAGCAGCTTAGGTCTCCCTTTAGCGGGAGAAATGGGCAATGAGCAGTTCTTC	CASSLGLPLAGEMGNEQFF
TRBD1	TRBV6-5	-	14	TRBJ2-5	TGTGCCAGCAGCTTACAGGGGGCGCGAGAGACCCAGTACTTC	CASSLQGARETQYF
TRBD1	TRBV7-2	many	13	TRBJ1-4	TGTGCCAGCAGCCGGGACAGGGATGAAAAACTGTTTTTT	CASSRDRDEKLFF
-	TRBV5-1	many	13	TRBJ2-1	TGCGCCAGCAGCCCCACAAGGAGTTCCGAGCAGTTCTTC	CASSPTRSSEQFF
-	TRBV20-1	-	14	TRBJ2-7	TGCAGTGCTAGCCCGCCCTCTACCGTCGACGAGCAGTACTTC	CSASPPSTVDEQYF
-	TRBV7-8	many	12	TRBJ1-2	TGTGCCAGCAGCTTAGTAGGGGATGGCTACACCTTC	CASSLVGDGYTF
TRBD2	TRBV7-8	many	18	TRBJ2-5	TGTGCCAGCAGCCGGCGACTAGCGGGGGGGACTGTACAAGAGACCCAGTACTTC	CASSRRLAGGTVQETQYF
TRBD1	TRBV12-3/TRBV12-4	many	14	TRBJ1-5	TGTGCCAGCAGATCTACAGGGGGTGGTCAGCCCCAGCATTTT	CASRSTGGGQPQHF
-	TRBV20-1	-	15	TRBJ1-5	TGCAGTGCTAGAATCCGGGACGGGGGGAATCAGCCCCAGCATTTT	CSARIRDGGNQPQHF
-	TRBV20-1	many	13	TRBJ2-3	TGCAGTGCTTTGCGGGACAGATCAGATACGCAGTATTTT	CSALRDRSDTQYF
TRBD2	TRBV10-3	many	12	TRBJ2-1	TGTGCCGTCAGCGGGAGCTCCGATGAGCAGTTCTTC	CAVSGSSDEQFF
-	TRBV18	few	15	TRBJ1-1	TGTGCCAGCTCACCTTACCCCCAGGGGAGCACTGAAGCTTTCTTT	CASSPYPQGSTEAFF
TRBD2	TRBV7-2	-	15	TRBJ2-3	TGTGCCAGCAGTTCGACTAGCGGGAGGGCAGCTACGCAGTATTTT	CASSSTSGRAATQYF
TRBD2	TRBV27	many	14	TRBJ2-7	TGTGCCAGCAGTCCGACTAGCTGGGCCTACGAGCAGTACTTC	CASSPTSWAYEQYF
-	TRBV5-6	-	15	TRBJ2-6	TGTGCCAGCAGCTTCTGGGACGGAGGGGCCAACGTCCTGACTTTC	CASSFWDGGANVLTF
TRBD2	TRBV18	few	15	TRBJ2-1	TGTGCCAGCTCATTCAGCGGGATCAACTACAATGAGCAGTTCTTC	CASSFSGINYNEQFF
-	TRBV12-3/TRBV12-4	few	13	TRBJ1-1	TGTGCCAGCAGTTTTGGGGGGAGCACTGAAGCTTTCTTT	CASSFGGSTEAFF